This T cell receptor (beta chain) derives from a study of CD4+ T cells in melanoma. V was shortened by 2 bases and J by 1 base, with 6 bases between the two germline ends. This CDR3 is built from 13 residues. Germline V gives CDR1 SGHVS, CDR2 FQNEAQ. TCRdb's copy holds only in-frame clones and misses some; the assay was immunoSEQ multiplex PCR. The sample gives 15,000 to 20,000 clones, 83% of which show up once; approximately 5% is in the top ten. The receptor comes from a human donor with melanoma. Sequencing input: cells from a culture (not recorded whether cultured in vitro). This chain connects TRBV7-8 to TRBJ2-7, with no clear D. This chain's CDR3 is CASSLSTSYEQYF. For the CDR3, the DNA is TGTGCCAGCAGCTTAAGCACATCCTACGAGCAGTACTTC.